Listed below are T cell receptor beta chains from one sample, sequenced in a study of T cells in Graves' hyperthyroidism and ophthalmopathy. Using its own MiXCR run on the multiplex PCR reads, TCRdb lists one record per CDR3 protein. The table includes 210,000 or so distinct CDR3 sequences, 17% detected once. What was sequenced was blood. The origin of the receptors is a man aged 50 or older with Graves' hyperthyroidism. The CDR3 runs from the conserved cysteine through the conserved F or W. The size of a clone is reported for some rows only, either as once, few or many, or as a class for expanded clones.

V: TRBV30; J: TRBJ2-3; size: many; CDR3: CACRTGVSTDTQYF
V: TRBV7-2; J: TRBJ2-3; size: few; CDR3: CASRRTSGSVDTQYF
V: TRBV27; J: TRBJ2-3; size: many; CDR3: CASARVGAEIRDTQYF
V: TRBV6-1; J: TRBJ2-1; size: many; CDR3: CASGGLGGYNEQFF
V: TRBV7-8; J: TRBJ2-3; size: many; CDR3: CASSLSAGWDTQYF
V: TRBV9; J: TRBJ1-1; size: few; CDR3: CASSPATRGGPEAFF
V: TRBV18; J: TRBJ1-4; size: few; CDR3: CASSPAVNEKLFF
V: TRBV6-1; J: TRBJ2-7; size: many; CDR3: CASRKQGAREQYF
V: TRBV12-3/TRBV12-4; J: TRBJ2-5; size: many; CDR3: CASRSLGGRETQYF
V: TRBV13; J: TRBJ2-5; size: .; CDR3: CASSLVVGETQYF
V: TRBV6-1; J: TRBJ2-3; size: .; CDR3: CANKRGDTQYF
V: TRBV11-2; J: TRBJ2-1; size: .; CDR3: CASSRSLSNEQFF
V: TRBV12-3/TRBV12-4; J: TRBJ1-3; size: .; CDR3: CASSPTGGGENTIYF
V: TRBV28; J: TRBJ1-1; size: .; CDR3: CASSFGTNTEAFF
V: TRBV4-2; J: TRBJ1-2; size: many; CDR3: CASSQTGTGVGYTF
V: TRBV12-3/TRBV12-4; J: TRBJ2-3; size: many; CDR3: CASSFSSSTDTQYF
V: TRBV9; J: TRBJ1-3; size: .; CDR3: CASSFTTGVNSGNTIYF
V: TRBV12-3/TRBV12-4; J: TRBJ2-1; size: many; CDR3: CASSPGLYNEQFF
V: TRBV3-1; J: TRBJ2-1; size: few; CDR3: CASSPYGSANEQFF
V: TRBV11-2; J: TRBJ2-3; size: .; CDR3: CASTWGGGHLSTDTQYF
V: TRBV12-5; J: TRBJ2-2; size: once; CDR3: CASGLVVHRPNTGELFF
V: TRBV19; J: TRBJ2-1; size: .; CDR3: CASSRYREGSSYNEQFF
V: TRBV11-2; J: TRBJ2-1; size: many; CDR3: CASSFATGTAYNEQFF
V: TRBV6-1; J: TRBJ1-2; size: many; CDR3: CASRDRTANYGYTF
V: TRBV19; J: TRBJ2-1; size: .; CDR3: CASSKTSGRDEQFF
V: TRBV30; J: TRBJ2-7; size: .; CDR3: CAWETGNSYEQYF
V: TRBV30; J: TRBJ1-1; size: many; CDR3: CAWSGGPGGAFF
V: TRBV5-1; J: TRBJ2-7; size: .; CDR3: CASSLVSGRSSYEQYF
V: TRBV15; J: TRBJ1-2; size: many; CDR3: CATSRAMGTNYGYTF
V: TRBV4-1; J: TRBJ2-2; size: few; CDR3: CASSQVRSGELFF
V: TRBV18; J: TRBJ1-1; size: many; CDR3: CASSPGQGMRSNTEAFF
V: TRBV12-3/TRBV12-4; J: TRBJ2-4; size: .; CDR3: CASSLGLAKNIQYF
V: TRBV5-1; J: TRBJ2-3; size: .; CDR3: CASSSGQGRDTQYF
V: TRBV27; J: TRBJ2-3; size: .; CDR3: CASSFPPISSEGQIMGDTQYF
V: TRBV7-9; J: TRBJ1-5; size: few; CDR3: CASSLSSQYNQPQHF
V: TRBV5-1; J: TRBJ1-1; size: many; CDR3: CASSLAGGANGAFF
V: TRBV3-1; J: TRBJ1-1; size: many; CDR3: CASSHFGGGTEAFF
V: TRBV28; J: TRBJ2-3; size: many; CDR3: CASTVPGQGTDTQYF
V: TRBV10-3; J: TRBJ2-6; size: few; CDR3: CAISLQAAGANVLTF
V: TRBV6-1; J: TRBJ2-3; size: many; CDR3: CASSSPEDTQYF
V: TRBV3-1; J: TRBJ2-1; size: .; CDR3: CASSQALTSRYNEQFF
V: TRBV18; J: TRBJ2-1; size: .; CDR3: CASSQTDSYNEQFF
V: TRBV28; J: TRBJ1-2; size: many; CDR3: CATRRPGQDFQWYTF
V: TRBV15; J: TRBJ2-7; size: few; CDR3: CATSRGDRGNEQYF
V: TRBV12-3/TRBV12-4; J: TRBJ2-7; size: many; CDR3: CASSLAGTGYEQYF
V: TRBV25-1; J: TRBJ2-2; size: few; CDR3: CASRQPGLAGDHVTGELFF
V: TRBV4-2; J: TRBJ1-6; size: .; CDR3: CASSQRGGLDSPLHF
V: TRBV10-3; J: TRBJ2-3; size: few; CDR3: CAIAGGTDTQYF
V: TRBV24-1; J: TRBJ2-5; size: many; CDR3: CATSDFRETQYF
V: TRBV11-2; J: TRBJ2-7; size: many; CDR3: CASSLFSGEAYEQYF
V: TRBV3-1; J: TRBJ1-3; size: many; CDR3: CASSPDRISGNTIYF
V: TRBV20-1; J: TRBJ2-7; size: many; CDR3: CSARPMDNSYEQYF
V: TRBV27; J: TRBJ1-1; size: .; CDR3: CASSRDGVNTEAFF
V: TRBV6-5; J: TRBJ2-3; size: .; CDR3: CASSYSFSGGRADTQYF
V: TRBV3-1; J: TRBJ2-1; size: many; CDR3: CASSQEDRAPQFF